Below, one T cell receptor beta chain is given with its context. The antigen it binds to is not known. Qualities for individual bases were not recorded, and no much larger clone is one base off. Ficoll-Paque density gradient centrifugation was used to isolate PBMCs. The instrument was an Illumina NovaSeq 6000. Using 5'RACE with constant-segment primers, TCRalpha and TCRbeta cDNA libraries were constructed, with sample barcodes and unique molecular identifiers added in the process. Trizol reagent was used to extract RNA from every sample. The libraries were amplified in two PCR steps, and the second step added a second sample barcode and Illumina TruSeq adapters. Libraries were sequenced on an Illumina NovaSeq with 2 x 150 bp paired-end reads. The paper's processing steps were these. The reads were demultiplexed and collapsed into UMI-guided consensus sequences using migec v1.2.7. With mixcr v2.1.11, UMI consensuses were aligned to TRA and TRB V and J templates and assembled into clonotypes. A clonotype was counted as expanded or contracted only when both edgeR and NoisET called the clonotype significant, with the noise models trained on biological replicates. edgeR calls used a false discovery rate-adjusted p below 0.01 and a log2 fold-change threshold of 1. PCA with hierarchical clustering of max-normalized trajectories of the 1000 most abundant clonotypes was used as exploratory dynamics analysis. The CD4 or CD8 phenotype of responding clones was assigned using the separately sequenced CD4+ and CD8+ repertoires. Using fastp trimming at Q25 and MiXCR clonotype assembly, TCRdb reanalyzed the public sequencing data and kept in-frame beta chains. When rows share a CDR3 protein, they turn into one entry using the most common DNA and genes. The V and J calls come from TCRdb's annotation, not from the publication. The sample includes about 270,000 distinct CDR3 sequences, with more than 15% observed a single time. About 21% of the sample lies in the top ten.

The sample is drawn from a study of T-cell memory formation after mild COVID-19 (dated by TCRdb to the early 2020s). In the study overall: TCR sequence clusters from the two donors were found to be largely donor specific. T-cell clones expanding and contracting after mild COVID-19 in a couple of donors were tracked by longitudinal TCRalpha and TCRbeta repertoire sequencing. The cohort was made up of two young adult volunteers, one female and one male, who were previously healthy. Paper-wide results and their limitations: Contracting CD4+ clones were located mainly in the CM and EM memory subsets, whereas CD8+ clones were found to be enriched in EMRA. The second-wave clones that peaked on day 37 were not confirmed to be SARS-CoV-2 specific. Only a couple of mild cases were covered by the study, and larger cohorts that include severe cases with pre-infection samples were considered necessary. Balanced CD4/CD8 phenotypes were observed for clones contracting from day 15 to 85, whereas a bias towards CD4+ was observed for a second wave of clones expanding from day 15 to 37. Some responding clones were found in pre-infection memory, which suggests that pre-existing cross-reactive memory T cells took part in the SARS-CoV-2 response.

The source material was PBMCs or a T cell subset sorted from them (not recorded which). This receptor was obtained from a man aged 18 to 29 who had mild COVID-19 (a few samples of this study predate the infection). The sample titles of this study are shuffled in the database, so cell type and time point are left out; the donor was told from shared clones.

The sequenced DNA is TGTGCCAGCAGAAACACACCGGGCTCCCAAGAGACCCAGTACTTC. It translates to CASRNTPGSQETQYF. This receptor chain uses TRBV28 and TRBJ2-5; confidence is insufficient to name the D gene. The V end loses 6 bases and the J end loses 1 base, and a stretch of 15 bases separates them. Its CDR3 holds 15 amino acids, cysteine through phenylalanine. The CDR3 DNA has 45 bases and is translated from base 1. The germline V gene supplies CDR1 MDHEN and CDR2 SYDVKM.